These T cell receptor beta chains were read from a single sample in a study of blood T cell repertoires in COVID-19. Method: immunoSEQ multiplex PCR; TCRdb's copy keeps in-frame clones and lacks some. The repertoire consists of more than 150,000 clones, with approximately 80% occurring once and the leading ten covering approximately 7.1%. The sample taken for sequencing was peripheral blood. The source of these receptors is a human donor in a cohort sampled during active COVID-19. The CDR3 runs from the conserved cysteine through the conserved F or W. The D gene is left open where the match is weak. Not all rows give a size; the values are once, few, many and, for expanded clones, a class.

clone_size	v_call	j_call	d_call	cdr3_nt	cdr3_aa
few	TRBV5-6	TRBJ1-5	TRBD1	TGTGCCAGCAGCTCGGACAGGGGAGGAGATCAGCCCCAGCATTTT	CASSSDRGGDQPQHF
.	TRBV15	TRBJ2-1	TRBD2	TGTGCCACCAGCAGAGGTAGGGAGGGCAATGAGCAGTTCTTC	CATSRGREGNEQFF
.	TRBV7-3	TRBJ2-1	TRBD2	TGTGCCAGCAGCTTACAGGTAGCGGGGGACGGATACAATGAGCAGTTCTTC	CASSLQVAGDGYNEQFF
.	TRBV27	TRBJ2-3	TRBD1	TGTGCCAGCAGAATAACAGGGGGCGCGGGGGCAGATACGCAGTATTTT	CASRITGGAGADTQYF
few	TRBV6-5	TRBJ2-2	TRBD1	TGTGCCAGCAGCGGGGGGACAGGGGGCCCCGGGGAGCTGTTTTTT	CASSGGTGGPGELFF
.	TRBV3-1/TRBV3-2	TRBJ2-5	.	TGTGCCAGCAGCCAAGTTCCACAGCCTCAAGAGACCCAGTACTTC	CASSQVPQPQETQYF
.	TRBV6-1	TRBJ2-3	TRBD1	TGTGCCAGCAGTGAATACAGGACAGGGGCCACAGATACGCAGTATTTT	CASSEYRTGATDTQYF
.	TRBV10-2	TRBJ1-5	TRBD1	TGCGCCAGCTCGGACCCGGGACAGAGTTATCAGCCCCAGCATTTT	CASSDPGQSYQPQHF
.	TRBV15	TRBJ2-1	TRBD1	TGTGCCACCACCCCCGACAGGGTCCTCTACAATGAGCAGTTCTTC	CATTPDRVLYNEQFF
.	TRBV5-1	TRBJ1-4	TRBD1	TGCGCCAGCAGCTACAGGGGTGGGGATGAAAAACTGTTTTTT	CASSYRGGDEKLFF
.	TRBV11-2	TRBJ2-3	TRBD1	TGTGCCAGCAGCTCGACTGTGACAGGGGAGGTCCCAGATACGCAGTATTTT	CASSSTVTGEVPDTQYF
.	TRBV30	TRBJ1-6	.	TGTGCCTGGAGGGGACACTATAATTCACCCCTCCACTTT	CAWRGHYNSPLHF
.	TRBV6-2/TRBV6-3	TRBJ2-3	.	TGTGCCAGCAGTTACTATGGTGGCAGGGGATCAGATACGCAGTATTTT	CASSYYGGRGSDTQYF
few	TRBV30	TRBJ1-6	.	TGTGCCTGGAAGGAGGGAAACGGATACTCACCCCTCCACTTT	CAWKEGNGYSPLHF
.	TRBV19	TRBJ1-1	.	TGTGCCAGTAGCCACAGGGACGCTGAAGCTTTCTTT	CASSHRDAEAFF